The 28 T cell receptor beta chains listed next were all sequenced from one sample in a study of OX40 agonist ivuxolimab in advanced cancers. Measured with immunoSEQ multiplex PCR; TCRdb has only the in-frame clones, and not every one. In the table there are 90,000 to 100,000 clones, less than 90% of which are singletons. Sample: CD4+ or CD8+ T cells sorted from blood, taken in a trial of the OX40 agonist ivuxolimab. These receptors were collected from an adult with an advanced solid tumor such as melanoma, head and neck, liver or kidney cancer.

The chain carries TRBV11-1 and TRBJ2-6; D is perhaps TRBD1 (6 bases). The ends were cut back, 6 bases at V and 10 bases at J, with 16 bases in the middle. This CDR3 is 14 amino acids long. Germline V lookup: CDR1 SGHAT, CDR2 FQDESV (reference sequence). CDR3 coding DNA: TGTGCCAGCAGTTCCCCGAGGGGGTCAAACGTCCTGACTTTC. Its protein product is CASSSPRGSNVLTF.

V gene TRBV9 combines with J gene TRBJ2-1; the D gene is possibly TRBD1 (5 bases). CDR3 length: 16 residues. CDR1 and CDR2 from the germline V gene are SGDLS and YYNGEE. V was cut by 0 bases and J by 0 bases, with 10 bases left in between. The CDR3 is CASSVGQLSSYNEQFF. CDR3 nucleotides: TGTGCCAGCAGCGTAGGACAGCTTAGCTCCTACAATGAGCAGTTCTTC.

This chain connects TRBV11-2 to TRBJ1-1; D is unresolved. The germline V and J ends were trimmed by 4 bases and 1 base, with 10 bases remaining between them. The CDR3 length is 14 residues. Germline V gene lookup returns CDR1 SGHAT and CDR2 FQNNGV. The CDR3 DNA is TGTGCCAGCAGCTCCAATCCCGGGAACACTGAAGCTTTCTTT. This encodes CASSSNPGNTEAFF.

The chain recombines TRBV7-2 with TRBJ1-1; 7 bases agree with TRBD1. The CDR3 is 15 residues long. V shed 1 base, J shed 6 bases, and the junction held 8 bases outside the gene matches. Germline-derived CDR1 and CDR2 are SGHTA and FQGNSA. CDR3 residues: CASSLGAQGKAEAFF. The DNA of the CDR3 is TGTGCCAGCAGCTTAGGAGCACAGGGGAAAGCTGAAGCTTTCTTT.

This clone has just one count. The chain is built from TRBV7-9 and TRBJ2-3; no clear D. V was pared by 3 bases and J by 1 base, with 5 bases between. The length of the CDR3 is 13 residues. Germline V gives CDR1 SEHNR, CDR2 FQNEAQ (reference sequence). The CDR3 here is CASSFLGTDTQYF. CDR3 nucleotide sequence: TGTGCCAGCAGCTTTCTCGGCACAGATACGCAGTATTTT. The complete variable domain, with remaining parts taken from reference TRBV7-9 and TRBJ2-3, reads DTGVSQNPRHKITKRGQNVTFRCDPISEHNRLYWYRQTLGQGPEFLTYFQNEAQLEKSRLLSDRFSAERPKGSFSTLEIQRTEQGDSAMYLCASSFLGTDTQYFGPGTRLTVL.

The J gene is TRBJ2-6, the V gene TRBV30, with 8 nucleotides matching TRBD1. In germline, CDR1 is GTSNPN, CDR2 SVGIG (reference sequence). The CDR3 consists of 17 residues. Trimming took 5 bases from V and 4 from J; bases not matched to a gene: 13. The CDR3 loop is CAWAPGQVLVGANVLTF. CDR3 sequence (DNA): TGTGCCTGGGCCCCGGGACAGGTCCTAGTGGGGGCCAACGTCCTGACTTTC.

The chain couples TRBV19 to TRBJ1-5; D possibly corresponds to TRBD1 (5 bases). Trimming removed 7 bases at V and 2 bases at J, with 21 bases between. In germline, CDR1 is LNHDA, CDR2 SQIVND (reference sequence). The CDR3 sequence is 17 residues long. The CDR3 spells CASTLISGTRGNQPQHF. CDR3 nucleotides: TGTGCCAGTACCCTTATATCCGGGACCCGAGGCAATCAGCCCCAGCATTTT.

The rearrangement joins TRBV7-9 to TRBJ2-7, with D unresolved. CDR3 length: 13 residues. CDR1 is SEHNR and CDR2 is FQNEAQ in the germline V gene (reference sequence). Deletions cut 2 bases from V and 2 bases from J, with 7 bases between. In DNA form, the CDR3 reads TGTGCCAGCAGCTTATCTGGAGCCTACGAGCAGTACTTC. Translating gives CASSLSGAYEQYF.

This clone was recorded a few times. CDR3 loop: CASSPLGGTDTQYF. In DNA form, the CDR3 reads TGCGCCAGCAGCCCTCTGGGGGGGACAGATACGCAGTATTTT. The V call is TRBV4-3, the J call TRBJ2-3, with 7 bases aligning to TRBD2. V shed 4 bases, J shed 3 bases, and the junction held 4 bases outside the gene matches. CDR3 length equals 14 residues. Germline assignment: CDR1 LGHNA and CDR2 YSLEER.

The chain has TRBV19 and TRBJ2-7; D is perhaps TRBD1 (5 bases). This CDR3 has 14 residues. The germline V and J ends were trimmed by 1 base and 5 bases, with 12 bases remaining between them. Germline V gene lookup returns CDR1 LNHDA and CDR2 SQIVND (reference sequence). CDR3 bases: TGTGCCAGTAGTATAGGCAGGGAACCAAACGAGCAGTACTTC. This encodes CASSIGREPNEQYF.

This chain uses TRBV29-1 with TRBJ1-5; D may be TRBD1 (5 bases). Germline values: CDR1 SQVTM, CDR2 ANQGSEA. This CDR3 spans 14 amino acids. V lost 4 bases, J lost 6 bases, and 16 bases lay in between. CDR3 coding DNA: TGCAGCGTTGTAACAGGAGACCCGAGTCAGCCCCAGCATTTT. Protein sequence: CSVVTGDPSQPQHF.

This chain uses TRBV7-6 with TRBJ2-1; D is undetermined. CDR1 SGHVS and CDR2 FNYEAQ come from the germline V gene. The length of the CDR3 is 12 residues. Trimming took off 3 bases at V and 7 bases at J, with 7 bases between the two ends. The CDR3 region has the DNA TGTGCCAGCAGCTTCGGCACTAATGAGCAGTTCTTC. Translation gives CASSFGTNEQFF. Full variable domain (rest looked up from reference TRBV7-6 and TRBJ2-1): GAGVSQSPRYKVTKRGQDVALRCDPISGHVSLYWYRQALGQGPEFLTYFNYEAQQDKSGLPNDRFSAERPEGSISTLTIQRTEQRDSAMYRCASSFGTNEQFFGPGTRLTVL.

The gene calls are TRBV2 and TRBJ1-2; 9 bases are a match to TRBD1. Germline V lookup: CDR1 SNHLY, CDR2 FYNNEI. Losses at the gene ends were 1 base for V and 7 bases for J; bases not matched to a gene: 7. This CDR3 is built from 15 residues. The CDR3 DNA is TGTGCCAGCAGTGAAGAGCCGGACAGGGGCTTTGGCTACACCTTC. Its protein product is CASSEEPDRGFGYTF.

This chain links TRBV11-3 with TRBJ2-7; TRBD2 aligns across 8 bases. Per germline, CDR1 SGHNT and CDR2 YENEEA. The V and J ends lost 6 bases and 0 bases, in that order; junction bases with no gene match: 4. This CDR3 contains 14 residues. The DNA of the CDR3 is TGTGCCAGCAGATTTAGCGGGACCTCCTACGAGCAGTACGTC. The encoded protein is CASRFSGTSYEQYV.

The chain links TRBV16 to TRBJ2-6; D remains unclear. The CDR3 runs 14 residues. The germline V gene encodes CDR1 KGHSY and CDR2 FQNENV. V was trimmed by 8 bases and J by 0 bases, leaving 8 bases between them. CDR3 region: CASGVSSGANVLTF. As DNA, the CDR3 is TGTGCCAGCGGCGTTTCCTCTGGGGCCAACGTCCTGACTTTC.

The rearrangement links TRBV7-9 to TRBJ2-2; no firm D call. The CDR3 has 15 residues. The germline V and J ends were trimmed by 5 bases and 2 bases, with 12 bases remaining between them. Germline V CDR1 and CDR2: SEHNR, FQNEAQ (reference sequence). The CDR3 sequence is CASSEATVNTGELFF. The CDR3 DNA reads TGTGCCAGCAGCGAAGCGACGGTCAACACCGGGGAGCTGTTTTTT.

CDR3 nucleotide sequence: TGCAGCGTTGTGGATAGGGCCAACACCGGGGAGCTGTTTTTT. Translating it yields CSVVDRANTGELFF. The chain has TRBV29-1 and TRBJ2-2; no definite D call. The CDR3 runs 14 residues. The V end was cut by 4 bases, the J end by 2 bases, with 11 bases between. CDR1 is SQVTM, CDR2 ANQGSEA, per germline.

V gene TRBV5-1 combines with J gene TRBJ2-1; 11 bases are shared with TRBD2. Unmatched junction bases numbered 13, after V lost 4 bases and J lost 7 bases. Germline V gene sequence: CDR1 SGHRS, CDR2 YFSETQ. CDR3 length: 17 amino acids. The CDR3 spells CASSQYSTSGVENEQFF. CDR3 in DNA: TGCGCCAGCAGCCAATATTCGACTAGCGGGGTGGAAAATGAGCAGTTCTTC.

The chain carries TRBV19 and TRBJ2-2; D is unclear. The CDR3 length is 13 residues. Trimming took 7 bases from V and 1 from J, leaving 7 bases between them. The germline V gene has CDR1 LNHDA and CDR2 SQIVND (reference sequence). The CDR3 nucleotides read TGTGCCAGTAAAGGTCTGAACACCGGGGAGCTGTTTTTT. Translation: CASKGLNTGELFF.

Only one count was recorded for this clone. The V call is TRBV6-5, the J call TRBJ1-5; 8 nucleotides agree with TRBD1. The CDR3 has 14 residues. The ends lost 2 bases at V and 9 bases at J; junction bases unmatched: 6. Germline lookup yields CDR1 MNHEY and CDR2 SVGAGI. Written as DNA, the CDR3 is TGTGCCAGCAGTTACGCCAGGGGGCGTATGCCCCAGCATTTT. Protein product: CASSYARGRMPQHF.

Here the CDR3 DNA reads TGTGCCAGCAGCGCAGACAGGGGGCGGGGCACTGAAGCTTTCTTT. Amino acid sequence: CASSADRGRGTEAFF. The chain joins TRBV9 to TRBJ1-1, with 10 bases matching TRBD1. This CDR3 comprises 15 residues. V lost 3 bases, J lost 4 bases, and 6 bases stayed unmatched. Per the germline V gene, CDR1 is SGDLS and CDR2 is YYNGEE.

The chain uses TRBV28 and TRBJ1-4, with D possibly TRBD1 on 6 matching bases. CDR3 length: 18 amino acids. CDR1 MDHEN and CDR2 SYDVKM come from the germline V gene. V lost 5 bases and J lost 3, with 22 bases in between. CDR3 residues: CASSPPGVRGGPNEKLFF. CDR3 in DNA: TGTGCCAGCAGTCCCCCTGGCGTTCGGGGGGGCCCTAATGAAAAACTGTTTTTT.

The chain joins TRBV23-1 to TRBJ1-2, with D unclear. TRBV23-1 is filed as an ORF, its function uncertain. Trimming removed 8 bases from V and 5 bases from J, with 6 bases in between. The CDR3 runs 10 residues. This chain's CDR3 is CASGLYGYTF. The CDR3 coding sequence is TGCGCCAGCGGGTTATATGGCTACACCTTC.

The chain joins TRBV28 to TRBJ1-2, with a weak D call TRBD1 (6 bases). The CDR3 totals 13 residues. With 4 bases removed from V and 5 bases from J, the gap between germline ends came to 11 bases. Germline V lookup: CDR1 MDHEN, CDR2 SYDVKM. The CDR3 region has the DNA TGTGCCAGCAGTTCTACAGGGATATATGGCTACACCTTC. Residues: CASSSTGIYGYTF.

Points on this clone: Other DNA sequences in this sample translate to the same CDR3. The chain is built from TRBV19 and TRBJ1-1; D gene unclear. The CDR3 totals 13 residues. Trimming removed 3 bases at V and 1 base at J, with 6 bases between. Germline V CDR1 and CDR2: LNHDA, SQIVND (reference sequence). This chain's CDR3 is CASSIRRNTEAFF. The CDR3, as DNA: TGTGCCAGTAGTATTCGCCGGAACACTGAAGCTTTCTTT.

This chain uses TRBV29-1 with TRBJ2-7, with D unresolved. V gave up 6 bases and J gave up 2 bases, with 8 bases separating them. Germline CDR1 is SQVTM and CDR2 is ANQGSEA. The CDR3 has 11 amino acids. CDR3 protein: CSVIEAYEQYV. The CDR3 nucleotides read TGCAGCGTGATCGAGGCCTACGAGCAGTACGTC.

The chain is built from TRBV5-1 and TRBJ2-2; 9 bases match TRBD1. After removal of 4 bases from V and 5 bases from J, the junction contained 3 bases not matched to a gene. The CDR3 consists of 14 residues. Germline V lookup: CDR1 SGHRS, CDR2 YFSETQ. CDR3 amino acids: CASSGGQGTGELFF. For the CDR3, the DNA is TGCGCCAGCAGCGGGGGACAGGGTACCGGGGAGCTGTTTTTT.

The genes are TRBV5-1 and TRBJ2-5, with a possible D match to TRBD2 (7 bases). The CDR3 consists of 15 residues. Germline CDR1 SGHRS, CDR2 YFSETQ. V lost 2 bases to trimming and J lost 2 bases, with 13 bases between them. In nucleotides, the CDR3 is TGCGCCAGCAGCTTAACAGGGACTACTCAAGAGACCCAGTACTTC. Translation gives CASSLTGTTQETQYF.